This TCR beta chain was recovered during a study of CD8 T cells in Susac syndrome (dated by TCRdb to about 2019). Study-level background: Repertoire sequencing was used to test whether CD8+ T cell activation and differentiation in Susac syndrome was antigen driven. CD8+ T cell repertoire clonality was compared between more than 9 healthy donors, approximately 14 Susac syndrome patients and approximately 15 multiple sclerosis patients. Broader findings and caveats from the paper: The number of individuals in the TCR sequencing and HLA analysis was recognized as being relatively small.

Including cysteine and phenylalanine, the CDR3 has 12 amino acids. Only the CDR3 DNA stays, 36 bases, in frame from base 1. V is clipped by 2 bases and J by 5 bases, and the sequence between their germline boundaries is 4 bases long. CDR1 is given as GTSNPN and CDR2 as SVGIG, both from the germline V gene (reference sequence). RNA was extracted using the RNeasy kit, and roughly 0.5 to 1 microgram was reverse transcribed with random hexamers. TCR beta CDR3 regions were amplified with the immunoSEQ multiplex PCR assay covering 54 Vbeta and 13 Jbeta segments. Bias from PCR amplification was corrected by using a synthetic template baseline for primer optimization and for computational correction. The original methods were these. Reads were assigned to V, D and J genes according to IMGT and analyzed in immunoSEQ Analyzer, with only productive sequences retained. To calculate clonality, Shannon entropy was normalized by log2 of the number of productive unique sequences and then subtracted from one. Public and private clones were assessed among the 100 most prevalent clones of each patient and control. A clone was defined as Susac-specific if it was absent from the healthy and MS cohorts, from around 960 published viral clones and from other ImmuneACCESS disease sequences. TCRdb reprocessed the public reads (quality trimming at Q25 with fastp, clone calling with MiXCR) and kept in-frame beta chains. Duplicate CDR3 protein sequences are folded into a single record with the most common DNA and genes. TCRdb's processing, not the study's, gives the V and J calls here. This sample gives around 270,000 distinct CDR3 sequences in total; approximately 89% of them show up just once. The ten most abundant clones make up around 0.18% of the sample.

High-throughput TCR beta sequencing profiled peripheral blood CD8+ and CD4+ T cells from healthy donors, Susac syndrome patients and multiple sclerosis patients. Treatment-naive patients with stable or active relapsing-remitting disease fulfilling revised McDonald criteria were used as multiple sclerosis controls. CD8+ TEMRA cells were enriched by FACS, while bulk CD8+ and CD4+ T cells were purified by magnetic negative isolation. Blood was drawn into EDTA tubes, processed within 24 hours, and PBMCs were isolated by density gradient centrifugation. PBMCs intended for TCR sequencing were cryopreserved in liquid nitrogen and were subsequently thawed in a 37 degrees C water bath. The sorted or isolated CD4+, CD8+ and CD8+ TEMRA cells reached a purity of at least 90%. A remark on this clonotype: The target of this receptor is not known. No much larger clone is present one base from it, and per-base qualities are unavailable.

The sequenced sample was CD8+ T cells from PBMCs. The source of this sequence is a human donor with multiple sclerosis. The sequence is built from TRBV30 and TRBJ1-6; the D gene identity is not certain. The sequenced DNA: TGTGCCTGGAGTCCGGATAATTCACCCCTCCACTTT. This gives the protein CAWSPDNSPLHF.